Below, 25 T cell receptor beta chains from the same sample are listed, as sequenced in a study of blood T cell repertoires in COVID-19. TCRdb's copy holds only in-frame clones and misses some; the assay was immunoSEQ multiplex PCR. The table lists some 200,000 clones, about 89% of them singletons. The specimen was PBMCs or T cells enriched from blood (not recorded which). These TCRs come from a woman aged 18-29 years who had recovered from COVID-19.

CDR3 DNA sequence: TGTGCCAGCAGTCCTAAGGACTCTGTCTACGAGCAGTACTTC. This gives the protein CASSPKDSVYEQYF. The chain employs TRBV27 and TRBJ2-7, with D possibly TRBD2 on 5 matching bases. CDR1 is MNHEY and CDR2 is SMNVEV in the germline V gene (reference sequence). V lost 5 bases and J 3 bases, leaving 14 bases between the germline ends. The CDR3 has 14 amino acids.

This clone has a single count. V is TRBV28 and J is TRBJ1-1; D might be TRBD1 (6 bases). CDR1 and CDR2 from the germline V gene are MDHEN and SYDVKM. The ends were cut back, 3 bases at V and 1 base at J, with 15 bases in the middle. The CDR3 has 16 residues. The CDR3 DNA sequence: TGTGCCAGCAGTTTGCCGGGGGGCGCGGGGAACACTGAAGCTTTCTTT. The encoded protein is CASSLPGGAGNTEAFF.

The chain combines TRBV11-2 with TRBJ2-7; 7 positions agree with TRBD1. This CDR3 is 13 amino acids long. The germline gives CDR1 SGHAT, CDR2 FQNNGV. Unmatched junction bases numbered 2, after V lost 5 bases and J lost 1 base. CDR3 sequence reads: CASSTGQSYEQYF. CDR3 coding DNA: TGTGCCAGCAGCACGGGACAGTCCTACGAGCAGTACTTC.

The CDR3 protein is CASSPPGQRRETQYF. The CDR3 DNA reads TGTGCCAGCAGCCCTCCCGGCCAACGGAGGGAGACCCAGTACTTC. The chain has TRBV7-2 and TRBJ2-5; tentative D call: TRBD2 (5 bases). Germline values: CDR1 SGHTA, CDR2 FQGNSA. Trimming pared 5 bases from V and 5 bases from J, leaving 18 bases between. The CDR3 has 15 residues. Complete variable domain (other parts from reference TRBV7-2 and TRBJ2-5): GAGVSQSPSNKVTEKGKDVELRCDPISGHTALYWYRQSLGQGLEFLIYFQGNSAPDKSGLPSDRFSAERTGGSVSTLTIQRTQQEDSAVYLCASSPPGQRRETQYFGPGTRLLVL.

This sequence joins TRBV4-2 and TRBJ2-7, with TRBD2 matching 14 bases. Looked up from germline, CDR1 is LGHNA and CDR2 is YNFKEQ. The J segment lost 4 bases and the V segment lost 5 bases, leaving 13 bases of the junction unmatched. The length of the CDR3 is 18 residues. This CDR3 reads CASSWRLAGGASDYEQYF. Here the CDR3 DNA reads TGTGCCAGCAGCTGGCGACTAGCGGGAGGGGCGTCAGATTACGAGCAGTACTTC.

The chain joins TRBV27 to TRBJ1-4; 9 bases fit TRBD1. V lost 7 bases, J lost 10 bases, and 7 bases stayed unmatched. The CDR3 has 13 residues. Germline V gene sequence: CDR1 MNHEY, CDR2 SMNVEV (reference sequence). The CDR3: CASTGQGGGKLFF. In nucleotides, the CDR3 is TGTGCCAGCACGGGACAGGGAGGGGGAAAACTGTTTTTT. Full variable domain (remainder filled in from reference TRBV27 and TRBJ1-4): EAQVTQNPRYLITVTGKKLTVTCSQNMNHEYMSWYRQDPGLGLRQIYYSMNVEVTDKGDVPEGYKVSRKEKRNFPLILESPSPNQTSLYFCASTGQGGGKLFFGSGTQLSVL.

The rearrangement links TRBV11-2 to TRBJ2-3; tentatively, D is TRBD1 (5 bases). CDR1 and CDR2 from the germline V gene are SGHAT and FQNNGV. CDR3 length: 14 residues. V gave up 1 base and J gave up 7 bases, with 12 bases separating them. CDR3 residues: CASSLVRTLNTQYF. The CDR3, as DNA: TGTGCCAGCAGCTTAGTCCGGACACTAAATACGCAGTATTTT.

The rearrangement uses TRBV9 and TRBJ1-3, with a tentative D call TRBD1 (6 bases). CDR1 and CDR2 from the germline V gene are SGDLS and YYNGEE. The germline V and J ends were trimmed by 4 bases and 4 bases, with 18 bases remaining between them. The CDR3 extends over 16 amino acids. The CDR3 DNA sequence: TGTGCCAGCAGCATTGACGGGACACTCATCGGAAACACCATATATTTT. It specifies CASSIDGTLIGNTIYF.

Here the CDR3 DNA reads TGCAGCGGCGGGGACGCCAACACTGAAGCTTTCTTT. Its protein product is CSGGDANTEAFF. This rearrangement joins TRBV29-1 to TRBJ1-1; tentatively, D is TRBD1 (5 bases). The CDR3 runs to 12 residues. Germline V CDR1 and CDR2: SQVTM, ANQGSEA. V lost 7 bases, J lost 2 bases, and 11 bases lay in between.

V is TRBV2 and J is TRBJ2-7; D remains unclear. Trimming pared 9 bases from V and 1 base from J, leaving 16 bases between. The V gene's germline CDR1 is SNHLY and CDR2 FYNNEI. CDR3 size: 14 residues. The CDR3 protein is CASAGLGRSYEQYF. Here the CDR3 DNA reads TGTGCCAGTGCAGGTCTCGGCAGATCCTACGAGCAGTACTTC.

This chain links TRBV11-2 with TRBJ1-4; no reliable D call. V gave up 1 base and J gave up 2 bases, with 14 bases separating them. This CDR3 has 17 amino acids. CDR1 is SGHAT, CDR2 FQNNGV, per germline. The CDR3 loop reads CASSLAISLRTNEKLFF. In DNA form, the CDR3 reads TGTGCCAGCAGCTTAGCTATCAGTTTGAGGACTAATGAAAAACTGTTTTTT.

This chain links TRBV4-1 with TRBJ1-4; TRBD1 might be the D (6 bases). V was cut by 4 bases and J by 6 bases, with 15 bases left in between. Germline V gene lookup returns CDR1 MGHRA and CDR2 YSYEKL. This CDR3 spans 15 amino acids. The CDR3, as DNA: TGCGCCAGCAGCCTAACAGGGATAGAGGATGAAAAACTGTTTTTT. Its protein is CASSLTGIEDEKLFF.

The V and J genes are TRBV7-9 and TRBJ2-7; TRBD2 is a possible D gene (5 bases). CDR3 length: 14 amino acids. Trimming stripped 5 bases from V and 2 bases from J, with 13 bases between. Germline V gives CDR1 SEHNR, CDR2 FQNEAQ (reference sequence). The CDR3 sequence is CASSGGQLAYEQYF. DNA of the CDR3: TGTGCCAGCAGCGGCGGGCAGCTAGCCTACGAGCAGTACTTC.

This chain connects TRBV18 to TRBJ1-2, with 9 bases matching TRBD1. The CDR3 has 14 amino acids. From germline, CDR1 is KGHSH and CDR2 LQKENI. J was trimmed by 4 bases and V by 2 bases; bases with no gene match: 2. The CDR3 sequence: CASSPGTGSYGYTF. The CDR3 DNA reads as TGTGCCAGCTCACCAGGGACAGGGAGCTATGGCTACACCTTC.

The chain is built from TRBV7-2 and TRBJ2-4; perhaps TRBD1 as D (5 bases). The germline gives CDR1 SGHTA, CDR2 FQGNSA. CDR3 length: 14 amino acids. Trimming stripped 5 bases from V and 8 bases from J, with 16 bases between. In nucleotides, the CDR3 is TGTGCCAGCAGCCCGATGGCGACAGTTGACATTCAGTACTTC. Protein product: CASSPMATVDIQYF.

The rearrangement uses TRBV27 and TRBJ1-5, with D possibly matching TRBD1 (5 bases). Trimming cost V 4 bases and J 2 bases, with 9 bases left between them. The CDR3 runs to 14 residues. Germline V gene sequence: CDR1 MNHEY, CDR2 SMNVEV (reference sequence). DNA for the CDR3: TGTGCCAGCAGTTCGGGGGGTGGCAATCAGCCCCAGCATTTT. Its protein product is CASSSGGGNQPQHF.

This clone occurred once. The gene calls are TRBV2 and TRBJ2-2, with TRBD1 matching 7 bases. Germline CDR1 is SNHLY and CDR2 is FYNNEI. CDR3 length: 14 amino acids. Trimming cost V 6 bases and J 3 bases; bases outside gene matches: 4. The CDR3 loop is CASRDRSDTGELFF. In nucleotides, the CDR3 is TGTGCCAGCAGGGACAGGTCTGACACCGGGGAGCTGTTTTTT.

The J gene is TRBJ1-1, the V gene TRBV28, with TRBD1 matching 7 bases. The ends lost 6 bases at V and 3 bases at J; junction bases unmatched: 10. Germline loops: CDR1 MDHEN, CDR2 SYDVKM. This CDR3 region has 15 residues. The CDR3 DNA reads as TGTGCCAGCAGGAGACAGGGCGGATGGGACACTGAAGCTTTCTTT. Encoded protein: CASRRQGGWDTEAFF.

This clone has only one observation. The J gene is TRBJ1-2, the V gene TRBV28, with no clear D. V was clipped by 6 bases and J by 5 bases, with 13 bases between them. Germline assignment: CDR1 MDHEN and CDR2 SYDVKM. The CDR3 is 13 residues long. CDR3 sequence reads: CASSRAFGYGYTF. In nucleotides, the CDR3 is TGTGCCAGCAGCCGAGCCTTCGGGTATGGCTACACCTTC.

The chain combines TRBV6-5 with TRBJ1-1; D is perhaps TRBD1 (6 bases). Germline V gene sequence: CDR1 MNHEY, CDR2 SVGAGI. The CDR3 consists of 13 residues. V lost 4 bases, J lost 10 bases, and 16 bases lay in between. The CDR3 DNA sequence: TGTGCCAGCAGTTTCGAAAGACAGGAGAGAGCTTTCTTT. Translating it yields CASSFERQERAFF.

The chain has TRBV27 and TRBJ2-4; D gene ambiguous. Germline assignment: CDR1 MNHEY and CDR2 SMNVEV (reference sequence). V lost 5 bases and J lost 0, with 8 bases in between. The CDR3 consists of 14 residues. The CDR3 DNA reads TGTGCCAGCAGTGTCAGTTCAGCCAAAAACATTCAGTACTTC. Its protein product is CASSVSSAKNIQYF.

The chain joins TRBV7-2 to TRBJ2-5; possibly TRBD2 for D (5 bases). Between the trimmed V and J ends, which lost 3 bases and 7 bases, there was a span of 15 bases. This CDR3 spans 14 amino acids. Looked up from germline, CDR1 is SGHTA and CDR2 is FQGNSA. DNA for the CDR3: TGTGCCAGCAGCTTGGACGGGTCGGGGAGGACCCAGTACTTC. It specifies CASSLDGSGRTQYF.

The chain joins TRBV9 to TRBJ1-2, with 9 bases aligning to TRBD1. Germline lookup yields CDR1 SGDLS and CDR2 YYNGEE. CDR3 length: 15 residues. V was pared by 3 bases and J by 0 bases, with 3 bases of the junction left unmatched. For the CDR3, the DNA is TGTGCCAGCAGCGCGGGACAGGGAGCTAACTATGGCTACACCTTC. It encodes CASSAGQGANYGYTF.

The chain carries TRBV27 and TRBJ1-2; no reliable D call. The CDR3 is 14 amino acids. Between the trimmed V and J ends, which lost 8 bases and 3 bases, there was a span of 16 bases. Germline V lookup: CDR1 MNHEY, CDR2 SMNVEV (reference sequence). CDR3 sequence: CASRSGGKHYGYTF. CDR3 coding DNA: TGTGCCAGCCGCTCGGGAGGGAAACACTATGGCTACACCTTC.

The chain couples TRBV7-2 to TRBJ2-1, with 8 bases matching TRBD2. The CDR3 length is 14 residues. From germline, CDR1 is SGHTA and CDR2 FQGNSA. Trimming cost V 4 bases and J 6 bases; bases outside gene matches: 5. The CDR3 spells CASSSPGTSNEQFF. The CDR3 DNA reads TGTGCCAGCAGCTCACCCGGGACTAGCAATGAGCAGTTCTTC. Filled out from reference TRBV7-2 and TRBJ2-1, the complete variable domain reads GAGVSQSPSNKVTEKGKDVELRCDPISGHTALYWYRQSLGQGLEFLIYFQGNSAPDKSGLPSDRFSAERTGGSVSTLTIQRTQQEDSAVYLCASSSPGTSNEQFFGPGTRLTVL.